The 30 T cell receptor beta chains in this list originate from one sample, sequenced in a study of post-analysis software for immune sequencing data. The study's findings and limits: Roughly 5 TRBV segments occurring more often in patients than controls included TRBV5-6, TRBV5-1 and TRBV20-1.

Prepared libraries of TCR beta cDNA carried unique molecular identifiers. In TCRdb, the PCR reads were re-called with MiXCR into one record per CDR3 protein. The sample holds fewer than 850,000 distinct CDR3 sequences; around 45% are singletons and the top ten take 4% to 5%. These receptors are not linked to any known antigen. The sample taken for sequencing was blood. These receptors all come from a girl between 10 and 17 years old with multiple sclerosis.

A few counts support this clonotype. The gene calls are TRBV12-3 or TRBV12-4 and TRBJ2-7; TRBD1 agrees at 10 bases. Unmatched junction bases numbered 9, after V lost 6 bases and J lost 4 bases. The CDR3 spans 15 residues. Here the CDR3 reads CASSRTGTGVYEQYF. Here the CDR3 DNA reads TGTGCCAGCAGCCGAACCGGGACAGGGGTTTACGAGCAGTACTTC.

This chain links TRBV7-2 with TRBJ2-1, with TRBD2 identical over 9 bases. Germline V gives CDR1 SGHTA, CDR2 FQGNSA. The CDR3 is 14 amino acids. V shed 5 bases and J 10 bases; nucleotides not matched to a gene: 9. CDR3 in DNA: TGTGCCAGCAGCCAATCCGGGACTAGCCGGGAGCAGTTCTTC. This translates into CASSQSGTSREQFF.

The chain links TRBV13 to TRBJ2-3; D is perhaps TRBD2 (5 bases). Germline CDR1 reads PRHDT; CDR2 reads FYEKMQ (reference sequence). The CDR3 is 12 residues long. Trimming shortened V by 6 bases and J by 4 bases, and 8 bases separated the two germline ends. DNA of the CDR3: TGTGCCAGCAGGGCGCGGGCAGATACGCAGTATTTT. Its translation: CASRARADTQYF.

In this sample, this clonotype turned up many times. The V gene is TRBV10-3, the J gene TRBJ1-2; no clear D. Per the germline V gene, CDR1 is ENHRY and CDR2 is SYGVKD. V was pared by 3 bases and J by 0 bases, with 11 bases between. CDR3 length: 15 residues. CDR3 protein: CAISDRVSPNYGYTF. CDR3 bases: TGTGCCATCAGTGATCGGGTTTCCCCTAACTATGGCTACACCTTC.

The CDR3 is CASSPRTSMNTEAFF. The DNA of the CDR3 is TGTGCCAGCAGCCCAAGGACAAGTATGAACACTGAAGCTTTCTTT. V is TRBV5-6 and J is TRBJ1-1; perhaps TRBD1 as D (5 bases). The CDR3 totals 15 residues. The V end was cut by 4 bases, the J end by 0 bases, with 13 bases between. Germline values: CDR1 SGHDT, CDR2 YYEEEE.

This rearrangement joins TRBV6-5 to TRBJ2-4; TRBD1 matches 9 bases. The V gene end was trimmed by 6 bases and the J gene end by 6 bases; junction bases not matched to a gene: 9. CDR1 and CDR2 from the germline V gene are MNHEY and SVGAGI. CDR3 length: 15 amino acids. The CDR3 sequence: CASRSRDREGNIQYF. CDR3 nucleotide sequence: TGTGCCAGCAGATCCCGGGACAGGGAGGGAAACATTCAGTACTTC.

This clonotype was seen just once. The chain couples TRBV30 to TRBJ1-1; a weak D match, TRBD1 (5 bases). Per the germline V gene, CDR1 is GTSNPN and CDR2 is SVGIG (reference sequence). V was trimmed by 0 bases and J by 6 bases, leaving 14 bases between them. This CDR3 spans 14 amino acids. CDR3 sequence reads: CAWSVGGPSPEAFF. CDR3 coding DNA: TGTGCCTGGAGTGTCGGGGGTCCTTCCCCTGAAGCTTTCTTT.

The chain employs TRBV20-1 and TRBJ2-3; D ambiguous. Trimming left V 6 bases short and J 3 bases short, with 13 bases between. CDR3 length: 13 amino acids. The germline gives CDR1 DFQATT, CDR2 SNEGSKA (reference sequence). The chain's CDR3 is CSASRWGTDTQYF. For the CDR3, the DNA is TGCAGTGCGAGCAGATGGGGAACAGATACGCAGTATTTT.

V and J are TRBV6-6 and TRBJ1-1; D unclear. Trimming removed 2 bases from V and 1 base from J, with 5 bases in between. Germline CDR1 reads MNHNY; CDR2 reads SVGAGI (reference sequence). This CDR3 is built from 13 residues. CDR3 in amino acids: CASSYRQNTEAFF. Written as DNA, the CDR3 is TGTGCCAGCAGTTACAGACAGAACACTGAAGCTTTCTTT.

For this clonotype: This may be a read error: a much more frequent sequence differs by one nucleotide. The chain links TRBV20-1 to TRBJ2-3, with D hard to call. Looked up from germline, CDR1 is DFQATT and CDR2 is SNEGSKA (reference sequence). The CDR3 is made up of 13 amino acids. The CDR3 DNA sequence: TGCAGTGTTAGAGATCGTGGCACAGATACGCAGTATTTT. Translation gives CSVRDRGTDTQYF.

The chain is built from TRBV7-9 and TRBJ2-1, with 12 nucleotides matching TRBD1. The germline V gene encodes CDR1 SEHNR and CDR2 FQNEAQ (reference sequence). CDR3 length: 15 residues. Trimming at V came to 1 base and at J to 7 bases, leaving 2 bases not matched to a gene. The CDR3 protein is CASSLGDRGQNEQFF. The CDR3 DNA reads as TGTGCCAGCAGCTTAGGGGACAGGGGGCAGAATGAGCAGTTCTTC.

This clonotype appeared a few times. The gene calls are TRBV6-5 and TRBJ2-7, with D possibly called TRBD1 or TRBD2 (5 bases each). The CDR3 extends over 14 amino acids. Germline V lookup: CDR1 MNHEY, CDR2 SVGAGI. The V gene lost 5 bases and the J gene lost 0 bases, with 11 bases spanning the gap. The CDR3 region is CASSVSGTSYEQYF. CDR3 DNA sequence: TGTGCCAGCAGTGTTTCCGGGACCTCCTACGAGCAGTACTTC.

CDR3 residues: CSVRAVGSSYNEQFF. The CDR3 DNA follows: TGCAGCGTTCGAGCGGTTGGGAGCTCCTACAATGAGCAGTTCTTC. The chain joins TRBV29-1 to TRBJ2-1, with D possibly TRBD2 on 5 matching bases. This CDR3 contains 15 residues. V was cut by 5 bases and J by 0 bases, with 14 bases left in between. Germline V gene lookup returns CDR1 SQVTM and CDR2 ANQGSEA.

The V gene is TRBV12-3 or TRBV12-4, the J gene TRBJ2-3, with a weak D call TRBD2 (5 bases). The CDR3 spans 13 residues. Trimming stripped 11 bases from V and 3 bases from J, with 15 bases between. In nucleotides, the CDR3 is TGTGCCTTGGGGAAGCCGGGGACAGATACGCAGTATTTT. As protein: CALGKPGTDTQYF.

This clonotype was seen more than once but under ten times. V and J are TRBV3-1 and TRBJ2-1, with D perhaps matching TRBD2 (7 bases). The germline CDR1 and CDR2 sequences are LGHDT and YNNKEL (reference sequence). V shed 3 bases and J shed 9 bases, with 18 bases lying between them. This CDR3 region has 15 residues. CDR3 amino acids: CASSQGGAPQGEQFF. The CDR3, as DNA: TGTGCCAGCAGCCAGGGGGGGGCCCCGCAAGGTGAGCAGTTCTTC.

This clonotype was counted a few times. This chain uses TRBV5-1 with TRBJ2-1, with D possibly called TRBD1 or TRBD2 (6 bases each). Germline loops: CDR1 SGHRS, CDR2 YFSETQ. The V and J ends lost 3 bases and 5 bases respectively, with 15 bases between them. This CDR3 has 15 residues. In DNA, the CDR3 is TGCGCCAGCAGCTCCCTTCGCGGGGACAACAATGAGCAGTTCTTC. It yields the protein CASSSLRGDNNEQFF.

The V gene is TRBV12-3 or TRBV12-4, the J gene TRBJ2-1; D remains ambiguous. CDR3 length: 13 residues. V was clipped by 5 bases and J by 6 bases, with 11 bases between them. Here the CDR3 reads CASSRAGTNEQFF. In DNA form, the CDR3 reads TGTGCCAGCAGTAGGGCAGGTACCAATGAGCAGTTCTTC.

This chain uses TRBV24-1 with TRBJ2-1; 7 nucleotides line up with TRBD1. The germline gives CDR1 KGHDR, CDR2 SFDVKD. This CDR3 region has 17 residues. J gave up 6 bases and V 4 bases, and 14 bases lay outside the gene matches. This CDR3 reads CATSDEQPGQQLNEQFF. DNA for the CDR3: TGTGCCACCAGTGACGAACAACCGGGACAGCAACTCAATGAGCAGTTCTTC.

The CDR3 spells CASSPPGPGEAFF. CDR3 DNA sequence: TGTGCCAGCAGCCCCCCAGGGCCCGGTGAAGCTTTCTTT. The chain uses TRBV3-1 and TRBJ1-1; tentatively, D is TRBD1 (5 bases). CDR1 is LGHDT and CDR2 is YNNKEL in the germline V gene (reference sequence). V shed 4 bases and J shed 7 bases, with 13 bases lying between them. The CDR3 contains 13 residues.

This clonotype showed up just a few times. The chain recombines TRBV29-1 with TRBJ1-2, with D perhaps matching TRBD1 (6 bases). CDR1 and CDR2 from the germline V gene are SQVTM and ANQGSEA. The V end lost 4 bases, the J end lost 4 bases, and 13 bases lay between the germline ends. This CDR3 has 13 amino acids. CDR3 nucleotides: TGCAGCGTTGGGATGACAGGCTCCTATGGCTACACCTTC. It yields the protein CSVGMTGSYGYTF.

The chain combines TRBV5-5 with TRBJ2-3; D unresolved. Germline CDR1 reads SGHKS; CDR2 reads YYEKEE (reference sequence). With 0 bases removed from V and 2 bases from J, the gap between germline ends came to 7 bases. This CDR3 spans 14 amino acids. As DNA, the CDR3 is TGTGCCAGCAGCTTGGACTGGGTCACAGATACGCAGTATTTT. Its protein product is CASSLDWVTDTQYF.

V and J are TRBV20-1 and TRBJ1-2; tentative D call: TRBD1 (6 bases). The V end lost 2 bases, the J end lost 3 bases, and 13 bases lay between the germline ends. CDR1 is DFQATT, CDR2 SNEGSKA, per germline (reference sequence). The CDR3 has 14 residues. Here the CDR3 reads CSARTGMFYYGYTF. In nucleotides, the CDR3 is TGCAGTGCTAGAACAGGGATGTTTTACTATGGCTACACCTTC.

The rearrangement uses TRBV20-1 and TRBJ2-7, with D possibly matching TRBD2 (5 bases). CDR3 size: 13 residues. CDR1 and CDR2 (germline): DFQATT, SNEGSKA (reference sequence). V lost 1 base, J lost 3 bases, and 10 bases lay in between. CDR3 amino acids: CSARGGSDYEQYF. CDR3 coding DNA: TGCAGTGCTAGAGGGGGTAGCGACTACGAGCAGTACTTC.

The rearrangement uses TRBV27 and TRBJ2-1, with a tentative D call TRBD2 (5 bases). The ends were cut back, 3 bases at V and 3 bases at J, with 15 bases in the middle. The germline CDR1 and CDR2 sequences are MNHEY and SMNVEV (reference sequence). The CDR3 spans 16 residues. The CDR3 sequence: CASSFGLAQLYNEQFF. CDR3 nucleotides: TGTGCCAGCAGTTTCGGACTGGCTCAGCTCTACAATGAGCAGTTCTTC.

With regard to this clonotype: Mismatch with germline at one junction end may stem from a read error. The chain is built from TRBV7-9 and TRBJ2-3; D is ambiguous. This CDR3 comprises 16 residues. The germline V gene has CDR1 SEHNR and CDR2 FQNEAQ (reference sequence). The CDR3 DNA reads TGTGCCAACAGCTTCTTAGAGGTATTAAGGCCCTCGGGGCAGTATTTT. Protein product: CANSFLEVLRPSGQYF. The full variable domain, its missing parts supplied by reference TRBV7-9 and TRBJ2-3, is DTGVSQNPRHKITKRGQNVTFRCDPISEHNRLYWYRQTLGQGPEFLTYFQNEAQLEKSRLLSDRFSAERPKGSFSTLEIQRTEQGDSAMYLCANSFLEVLRPSGQYFGPGTRLTVL.

The chain joins TRBV12-3 or TRBV12-4 to TRBJ1-2; 8 bases map to TRBD1. The CDR3 sequence is 14 residues long. Trimming cost V 5 bases and J 4 bases; bases outside gene matches: 6. The CDR3, as DNA: TGTGCCAGCAGTCCCACAGGGGGACCCTATGGCTACACCTTC. Amino acids: CASSPTGGPYGYTF.

This clonotype was counted once. The chain employs TRBV6-1 and TRBJ1-1; maybe TRBD1 (6 bases). Per the germline V gene, CDR1 is MNHNS and CDR2 is SASEGT. This CDR3 has 12 residues. Trimming stripped 3 bases from V and 7 bases from J, with 9 bases between. In nucleotides, the CDR3 is TGTGCCAGCAGTGAGAGACAGGTTGAAGCTTTCTTT. Its translation is CASSERQVEAFF.

The J gene is TRBJ2-1, the V gene TRBV6-1; tentatively, D is TRBD2 (5 bases). The V gene lost 1 base and the J gene lost 1 base, with 8 bases spanning the gap. CDR1 and CDR2 (germline): MNHNS, SASEGT. This CDR3 spans 15 amino acids. DNA of the CDR3: TGTGCCAGCAGTGAAGACGGGGAATCCTACAATGAGCAGTTCTTC. Protein sequence: CASSEDGESYNEQFF.

This clonotype was counted between two and nine times. The germline gene is not matched at one end of the junction; a read error may be the cause. This chain uses TRBV7-9 with TRBJ2-4, with TRBD2 identical over 10 bases. The closer fit of TRBJ2-7 to the DNA end suggests the J call may be wrong. The CDR3 runs to 15 residues. Per the germline V gene, CDR1 is SEHNR and CDR2 is FQNEAQ (reference sequence). The CDR3 nucleotides are TGTGCCAGTAGCTCGGGGGGGACTAGCGTCTACGAGCAGTACTTC. Its protein product is CASSSGGTSVYEQYF.

The CDR3 loop is CASSPDRAPTYEQYF. The CDR3 region has the DNA TGTGCCAGCAGCCCTGACAGGGCTCCCACCTACGAGCAGTACTTC. This chain joins TRBV3-1 and TRBJ2-7, with 7 bases lining up with TRBD1. Trimming cost V 4 bases and J 2 bases; bases outside gene matches: 8. CDR1 LGHDT and CDR2 YNNKEL come from the germline V gene (reference sequence). CDR3 size: 15 residues.